This T cell receptor (beta chain) emerged from a study of vaccination and CD4 T cells after COVID-19. Across the whole study: Two-dose vaccination with either BNT162b2 or mRNA-1273 was given to participants. Overlapping spike pools from SARS-CoV-2 and HCoV-NL63, HCoV-OC43 and HCoV-229E served as culture stimuli.

Sample treatment: approximately nine-day PBMC culture with coronavirus spike peptide pools or control peptides (ViraFEST assay). Wells contained 2 million or so PBMCs each, and these were cultured with around 10 IU/ml IL-2 and approximately 10 ug/ml peptide pools. The Oncomine TCR Beta short-read assay sequenced DNA from cultured CD4+ T cells. TCRdb analysed the PCR reads with MiXCR anew, one entry per CDR3 protein. The sample consists of roughly 14,000 distinct CDR3 sequences, 48% of them appearing once. V lost 6 bases and J lost 5; bases outside the gene matches: 16. This CDR3 region has 17 residues. Notes on this clonotype: Its cognate antigen is unknown.

The genes are TRBV12-3 or TRBV12-4 and TRBJ2-5; 9 nucleotides align to TRBD2. This material consisted of CD4+ T cells from blood, cultured in vitro, taken before SARS-CoV-2 vaccination. The receptor was derived from a human donor who had recovered from COVID-19. The CDR3 nucleotides read TGTGCCAGCAGCCTTGTCATTAGCGGGAGCGGGGCGGAGACCCAGTACTTC. Residues: CASSLVISGSGAETQYF.